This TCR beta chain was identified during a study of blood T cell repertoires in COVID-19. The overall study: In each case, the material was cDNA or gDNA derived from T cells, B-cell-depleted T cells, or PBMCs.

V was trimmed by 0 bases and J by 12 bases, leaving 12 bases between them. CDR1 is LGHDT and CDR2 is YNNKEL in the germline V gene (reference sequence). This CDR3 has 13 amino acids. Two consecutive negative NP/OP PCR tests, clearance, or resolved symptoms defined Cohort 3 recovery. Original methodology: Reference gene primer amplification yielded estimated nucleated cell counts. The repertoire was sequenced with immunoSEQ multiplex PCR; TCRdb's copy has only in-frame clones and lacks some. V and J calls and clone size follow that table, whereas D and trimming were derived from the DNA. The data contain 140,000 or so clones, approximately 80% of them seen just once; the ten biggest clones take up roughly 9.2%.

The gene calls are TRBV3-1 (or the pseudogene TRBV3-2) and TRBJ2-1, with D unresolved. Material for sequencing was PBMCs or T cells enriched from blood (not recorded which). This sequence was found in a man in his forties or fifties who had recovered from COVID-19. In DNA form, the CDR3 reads TGTGCCAGCAGCCAAGAGGCCCCGAGAGGGCAGTTCTTC. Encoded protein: CASSQEAPRGQFF.